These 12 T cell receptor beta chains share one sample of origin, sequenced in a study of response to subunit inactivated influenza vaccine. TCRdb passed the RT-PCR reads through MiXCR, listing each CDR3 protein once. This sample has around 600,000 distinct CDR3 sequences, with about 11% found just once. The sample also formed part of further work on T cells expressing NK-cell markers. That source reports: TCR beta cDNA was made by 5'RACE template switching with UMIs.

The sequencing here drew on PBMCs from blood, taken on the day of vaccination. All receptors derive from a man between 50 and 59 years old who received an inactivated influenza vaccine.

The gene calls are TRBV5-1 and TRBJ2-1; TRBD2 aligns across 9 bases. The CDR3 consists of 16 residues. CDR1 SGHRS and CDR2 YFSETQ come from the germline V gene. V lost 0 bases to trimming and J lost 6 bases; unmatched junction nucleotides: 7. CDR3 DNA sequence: TGCGCCAGCAGCTTGGATGGTGGTAGCGGGGGCAATGAGCAGTTCTTC. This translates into CASSLDGGSGGNEQFF.

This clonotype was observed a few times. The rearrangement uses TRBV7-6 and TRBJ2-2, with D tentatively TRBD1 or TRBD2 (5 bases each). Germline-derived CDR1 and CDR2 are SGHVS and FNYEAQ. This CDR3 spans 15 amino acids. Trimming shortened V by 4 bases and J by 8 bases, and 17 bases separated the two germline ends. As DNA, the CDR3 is TGTGCCAGCAGCTCTGGAACCGGGGCATCGGGGGAGCTGTTTTTT. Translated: CASSSGTGASGELFF.

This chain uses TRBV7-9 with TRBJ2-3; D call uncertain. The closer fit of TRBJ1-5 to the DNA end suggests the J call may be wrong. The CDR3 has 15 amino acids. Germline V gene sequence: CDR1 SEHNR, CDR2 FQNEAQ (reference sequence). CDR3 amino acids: CASSPREGVIDTQHF. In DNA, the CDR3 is TGTGCCAGCAGCCCTCGAGAGGGTGTAATAGATACGCAGCATTTT.

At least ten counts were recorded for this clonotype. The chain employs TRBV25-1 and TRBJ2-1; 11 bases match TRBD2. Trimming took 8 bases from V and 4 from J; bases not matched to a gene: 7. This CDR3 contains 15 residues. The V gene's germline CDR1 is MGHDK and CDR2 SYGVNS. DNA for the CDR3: TGTGCCAGCGCACCGGGACTAGCGGTATACAATGAGCAGTTCTTC. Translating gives CASAPGLAVYNEQFF.

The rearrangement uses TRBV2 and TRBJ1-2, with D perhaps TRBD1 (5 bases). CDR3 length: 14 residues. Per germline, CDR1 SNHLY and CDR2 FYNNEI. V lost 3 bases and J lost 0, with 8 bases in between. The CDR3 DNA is TGTGCCAGCAGTGAGCAGGGATCTAACTATGGCTACACCTTC. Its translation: CASSEQGSNYGYTF.

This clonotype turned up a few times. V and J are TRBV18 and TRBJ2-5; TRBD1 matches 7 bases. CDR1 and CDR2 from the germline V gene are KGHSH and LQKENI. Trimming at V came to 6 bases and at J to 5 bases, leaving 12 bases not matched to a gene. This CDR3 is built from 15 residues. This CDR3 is CASSPGQASGETQYF. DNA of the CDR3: TGTGCCAGCTCTCCCGGACAGGCCTCGGGGGAGACCCAGTACTTC.

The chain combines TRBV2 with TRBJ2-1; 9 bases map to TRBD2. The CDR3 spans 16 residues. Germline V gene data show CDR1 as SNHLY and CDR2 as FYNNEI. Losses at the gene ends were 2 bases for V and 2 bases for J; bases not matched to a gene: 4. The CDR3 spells CASSEQAGGPYNEQFF. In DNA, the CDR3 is TGTGCCAGCAGTGAACAGGCGGGAGGGCCCTACAATGAGCAGTTCTTC.

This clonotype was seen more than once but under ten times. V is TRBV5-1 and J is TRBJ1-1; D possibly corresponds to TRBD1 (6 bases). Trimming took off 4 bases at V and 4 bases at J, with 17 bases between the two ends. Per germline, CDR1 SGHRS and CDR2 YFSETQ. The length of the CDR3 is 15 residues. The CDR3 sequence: CASSPRTRGGTEAFF. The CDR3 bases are TGCGCCAGCAGCCCAAGAACAAGAGGGGGCACTGAAGCTTTCTTT.

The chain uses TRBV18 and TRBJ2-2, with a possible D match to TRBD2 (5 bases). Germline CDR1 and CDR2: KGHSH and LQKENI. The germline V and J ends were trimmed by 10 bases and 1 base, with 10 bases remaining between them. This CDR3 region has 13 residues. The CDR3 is CATGEGNTGELFF. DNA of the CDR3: TGTGCCACCGGCGAGGGGAACACCGGGGAGCTGTTTTTT.

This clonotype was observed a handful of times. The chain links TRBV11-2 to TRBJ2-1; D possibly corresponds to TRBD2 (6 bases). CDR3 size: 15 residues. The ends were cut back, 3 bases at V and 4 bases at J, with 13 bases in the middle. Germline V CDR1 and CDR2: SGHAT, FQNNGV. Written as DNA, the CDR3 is TGTGCCAGCAGCTTTACGGACCGGGGGTACAATGAGCAGTTCTTC. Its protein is CASSFTDRGYNEQFF.

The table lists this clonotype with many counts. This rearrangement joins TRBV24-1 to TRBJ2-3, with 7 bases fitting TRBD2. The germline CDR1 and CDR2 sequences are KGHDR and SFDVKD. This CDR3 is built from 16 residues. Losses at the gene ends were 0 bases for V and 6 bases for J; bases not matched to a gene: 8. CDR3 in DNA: TGTGCCACCAGTGATTTGTCTCGGACTAGTGGTGATACGCAGTATTTT. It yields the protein CATSDLSRTSGDTQYF.

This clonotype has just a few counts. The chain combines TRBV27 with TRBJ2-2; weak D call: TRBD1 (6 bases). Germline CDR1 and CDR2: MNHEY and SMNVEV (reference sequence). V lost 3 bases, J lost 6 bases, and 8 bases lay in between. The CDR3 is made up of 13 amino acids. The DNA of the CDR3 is TGTGCCAGCAGTTTTCGGACAGCCGGGGAGCTGTTTTTT. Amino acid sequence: CASSFRTAGELFF.